This TCR beta chain was documented in a study of blood T cell repertoires in COVID-19. Study-level background: Samples representing acute and convalescent COVID-19 were sourced from the United States, Italy and Spain. PBMCs, B-cell-depleted T cells, or T cells provided the cDNA or gDNA that made up the material.

In the original workflow: Estimation of nucleated cell counts relied on the amplification of reference gene primers. Method: immunoSEQ multiplex PCR; TCRdb's copy keeps in-frame clones and lacks some. V, J and clone size are taken as reported in that table, and D and trimming were inferred from the DNA itself. The repertoire holds 99,000 or so clones, with roughly 84% as singletons. The sequenced material came from peripheral blood. The receptor's source is a man in his 70s with active or convalescent COVID-19.

This CDR3 is CASTVIGGNEQFF. The CDR3 DNA reads as TGTGCCAGCACCGTGATCGGGGGAAACGAGCAGTTCTTC. The chain combines TRBV2 with TRBJ2-1, with D possibly matching TRBD2 (6 bases). The CDR3 sequence is 13 residues long. Germline lookup yields CDR1 SNHLY and CDR2 FYNNEI. V was cut by 7 bases and J by 10 bases, with 17 bases left in between.